In this sample, the clone carrying this T cell receptor beta chain turned up a few times. Its cognate antigen is unknown. Germline assignment: CDR1 SGHTA and CDR2 FQGTGA. The CDR3 runs 16 residues. V was pared by 0 bases and J by 0 bases, with 5 bases of the junction left unmatched. This entry belongs to a study of T cells in Graves' hyperthyroidism and ophthalmopathy. Study-wide results and limits: The blood repertoire included most of the expanded thyroid clonotypes above 0.001.

Preceding any ophthalmopathy symptoms, the blood sample dates from first hyperthyroidism diagnosis. A roughly 9.3 ml volume of fresh peripheral blood provided the PBMCs. Amplification of TCR beta CDR3 regions was performed using RNA transcripts as template. The HTBI primer set drove a first-round RT-PCR of the TCR CDR3. TCRdb re-derived calls from the multiplex PCR reads in MiXCR, one entry per CDR3 protein. The profile shows hundreds of thousands of distinct CDR3 sequences, about 15% of them singletons. The sequence came from a woman in her twenties or thirties with Graves' hyperthyroidism that later progressed to Graves' ophthalmopathy. The sample taken for sequencing was blood. This chain uses TRBV7-3 with TRBJ2-7; 7 nucleotides match TRBD1. CDR3 bases: TGTGCCAGCAGCTTAACAGGGGGCTCAAGCTCCTACGAGCAGTACTTC. Translated: CASSLTGGSSSYEQYF.